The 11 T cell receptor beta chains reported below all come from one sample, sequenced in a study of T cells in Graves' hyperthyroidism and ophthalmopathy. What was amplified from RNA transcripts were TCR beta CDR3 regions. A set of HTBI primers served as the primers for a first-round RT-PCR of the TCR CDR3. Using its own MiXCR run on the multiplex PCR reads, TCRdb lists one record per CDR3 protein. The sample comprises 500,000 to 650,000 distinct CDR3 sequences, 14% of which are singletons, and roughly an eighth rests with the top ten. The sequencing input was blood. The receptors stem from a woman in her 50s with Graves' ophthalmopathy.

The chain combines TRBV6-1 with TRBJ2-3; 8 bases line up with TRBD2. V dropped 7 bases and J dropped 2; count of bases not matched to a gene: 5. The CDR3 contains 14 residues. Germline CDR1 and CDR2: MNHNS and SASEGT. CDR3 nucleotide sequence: TGTGCCAGCACTCCAGCGGGGGCCACAGATACGCAGTATTTT. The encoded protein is CASTPAGATDTQYF.

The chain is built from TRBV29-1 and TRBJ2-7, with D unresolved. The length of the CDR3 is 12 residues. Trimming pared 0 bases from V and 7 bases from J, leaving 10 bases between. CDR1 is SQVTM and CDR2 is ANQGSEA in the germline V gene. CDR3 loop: CSVEDIGTEQYF. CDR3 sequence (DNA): TGCAGCGTTGAAGATATAGGAACAGAGCAGTACTTC.

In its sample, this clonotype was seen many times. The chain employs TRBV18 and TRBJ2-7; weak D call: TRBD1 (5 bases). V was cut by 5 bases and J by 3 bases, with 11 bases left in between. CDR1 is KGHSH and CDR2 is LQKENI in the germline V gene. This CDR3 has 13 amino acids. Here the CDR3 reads CASSSKTDYEQYF. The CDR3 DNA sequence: TGTGCCAGCTCATCTAAGACAGACTACGAGCAGTACTTC.

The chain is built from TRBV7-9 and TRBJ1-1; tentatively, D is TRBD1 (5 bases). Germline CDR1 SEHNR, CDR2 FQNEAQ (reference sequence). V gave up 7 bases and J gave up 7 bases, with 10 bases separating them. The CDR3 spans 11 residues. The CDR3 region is CASIGTLEAFF. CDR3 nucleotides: TGTGCCAGCATTGGGACCCTTGAAGCTTTCTTT.

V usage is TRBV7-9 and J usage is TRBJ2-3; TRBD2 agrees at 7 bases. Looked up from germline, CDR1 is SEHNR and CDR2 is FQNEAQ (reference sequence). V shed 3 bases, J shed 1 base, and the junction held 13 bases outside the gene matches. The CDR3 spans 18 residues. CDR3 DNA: TGTGCCAGCAGCTTTCCGTCGGTCCAACGGGGGGGCACAGATACGCAGTATTTT. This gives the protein CASSFPSVQRGGTDTQYF.

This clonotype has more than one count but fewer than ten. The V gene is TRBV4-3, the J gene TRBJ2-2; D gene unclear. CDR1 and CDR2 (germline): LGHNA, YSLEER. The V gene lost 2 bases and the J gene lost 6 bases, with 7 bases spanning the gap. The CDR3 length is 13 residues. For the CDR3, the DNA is TGCGCCAGCAGCCAACTACAGTCCGGGGAGCTGTTTTTT. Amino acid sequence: CASSQLQSGELFF.

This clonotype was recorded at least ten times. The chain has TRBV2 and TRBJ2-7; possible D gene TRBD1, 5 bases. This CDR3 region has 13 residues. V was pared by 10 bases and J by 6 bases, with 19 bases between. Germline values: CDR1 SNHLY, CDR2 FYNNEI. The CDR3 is CATSLGRGFEQYF. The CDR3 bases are TGTGCCACTTCCTTAGGAAGGGGCTTCGAGCAGTACTTC.

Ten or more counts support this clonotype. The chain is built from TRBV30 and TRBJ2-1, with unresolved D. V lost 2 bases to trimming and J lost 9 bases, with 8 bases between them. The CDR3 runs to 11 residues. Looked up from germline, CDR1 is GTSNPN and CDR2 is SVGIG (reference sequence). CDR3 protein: CAWSSVVEQFF. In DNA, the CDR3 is TGTGCCTGGAGTAGCGTCGTTGAGCAGTTCTTC.

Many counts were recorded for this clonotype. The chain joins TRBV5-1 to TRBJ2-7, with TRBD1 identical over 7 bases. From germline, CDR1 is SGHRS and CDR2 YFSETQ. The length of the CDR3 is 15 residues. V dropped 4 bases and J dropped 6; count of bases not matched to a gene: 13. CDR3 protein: CASSKLQGPPSEQYF. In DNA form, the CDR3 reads TGCGCCAGCAGCAAGCTACAGGGGCCCCCTTCCGAGCAGTACTTC.

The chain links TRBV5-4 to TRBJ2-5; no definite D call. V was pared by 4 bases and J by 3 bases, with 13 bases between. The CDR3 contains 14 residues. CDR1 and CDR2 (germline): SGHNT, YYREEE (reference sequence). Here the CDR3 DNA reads TGTGCCAGCAGCCAGAATCGGGTGGAAGAGACCCAGTACTTC. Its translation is CASSQNRVEETQYF.

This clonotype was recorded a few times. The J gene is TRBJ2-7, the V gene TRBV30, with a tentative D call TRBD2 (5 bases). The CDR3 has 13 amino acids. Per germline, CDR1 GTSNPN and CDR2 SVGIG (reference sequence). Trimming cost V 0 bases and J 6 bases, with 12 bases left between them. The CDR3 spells CAWSVGSGSEQYF. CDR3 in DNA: TGTGCCTGGAGTGTAGGCAGCGGCTCCGAGCAGTACTTC.